These T cell receptor beta chains were read from a single sample in a study of cytomegalovirus exposure and HLA in healthy donors. Sequenced by immunoSEQ multiplex PCR; TCRdb stores in-frame clones only, minus some. The table lists around 100,000 clones, about four fifths of them singletons. What was sequenced was PBMCs. These receptors all come from a man aged 35-49 years in good health and CMV-seropositive. Each CDR3 is given with its conserved first and last residue. D genes are given only for firm matches. Not all rows give a size; the values are once, few, many and, for expanded clones, a class.

clone size	CDR3 length	V gene	J gene	D gene	CDR3 protein
NA	15	TRBV27	TRBJ2-2	NA	CASRRQPANTGELFF
few	13	TRBV6-5	TRBJ1-1	NA	CASSPRANTEAFF
few	17	TRBV7-8	TRBJ1-6	NA	CASSSSRLAERNSPLHF
NA	15	TRBV18	TRBJ1-3	NA	CASSPPGAPGNTIYF
NA	16	TRBV5-1	TRBJ2-3	TRBD2	CASSQGLAGATDTQYF
NA	18	TRBV4-1	TRBJ2-6	NA	CASSQTAYESSGANVLTF
NA	17	TRBV6-1	TRBJ1-4	NA	CASSERYTRGTNEKLFF
NA	16	TRBV5-1	TRBJ2-3	TRBD2	CASSPGLAGGSDTQYF
NA	12	TRBV7-9	TRBJ2-1	NA	CASSLTGSDQFF
few	15	TRBV5-4	TRBJ2-3	TRBD2	CASSLRTSGTDTQYF